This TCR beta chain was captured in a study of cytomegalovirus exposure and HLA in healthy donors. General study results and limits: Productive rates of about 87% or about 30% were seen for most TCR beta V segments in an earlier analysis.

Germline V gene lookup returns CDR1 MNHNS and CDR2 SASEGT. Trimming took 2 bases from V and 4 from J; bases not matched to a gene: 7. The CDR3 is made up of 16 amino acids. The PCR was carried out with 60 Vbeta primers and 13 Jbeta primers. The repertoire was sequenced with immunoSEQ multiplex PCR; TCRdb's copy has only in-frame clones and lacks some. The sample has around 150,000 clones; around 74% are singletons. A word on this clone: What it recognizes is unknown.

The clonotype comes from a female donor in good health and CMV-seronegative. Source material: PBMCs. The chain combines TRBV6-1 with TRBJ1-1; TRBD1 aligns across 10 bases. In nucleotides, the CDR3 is TGTGCCAGCAGTGAAAGGCCCGGGACAGGGGCCACTGAAGCTTTCTTT. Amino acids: CASSERPGTGATEAFF.